The rows below give T cell receptor beta chains drawn from one sample of a study of response to subunit inactivated influenza vaccine. TCRdb analysed the RT-PCR reads with MiXCR anew, one entry per CDR3 protein. The data contain a few hundred thousand distinct CDR3 sequences, 12% to 15% of them singletons. The starting material was PBMCs from blood, obtained 11 to 12 days after vaccination. All receptors come from a man aged 45 to 65 who received an inactivated influenza vaccine. CDR3s include the opening cysteine and the closing phenylalanine or tryptophan. D genes are given only for firm matches. Where a row states a size, it is once, few, many or the class of an expanded clone; other rows omit it.

V gene	D gene	J gene	clone size	CDR3 DNA	CDR3 protein
TRBV7-8	-	TRBJ2-7	-	TGTGCCAGCAGCTCCAAGATCCCAAGGGAGCAGTACTTC	CASSSKIPREQYF
TRBV6-1	TRBD1	TRBJ2-6	many	TGTGCCAGCAGCGCGACAGGGGGCTTTACTGGGGCCAACGTCCTGACTTTC	CASSATGGFTGANVLTF
TRBV20-1	TRBD1	TRBJ1-2	-	TGCAGTGCTAGGGGGACAGCCCCTCTCAACTATGGCTACACCTTC	CSARGTAPLNYGYTF
TRBV7-9	-	TRBJ2-3	many	TGTGCCAGCAGCCGTGGGAACTGGGATACGCAGTATTTT	CASSRGNWDTQYF
TRBV5-1	TRBD1	TRBJ1-2	-	TGCGCCAGCACCCCTACGACAGGGCTTGGCTACACCTTC	CASTPTTGLGYTF
TRBV29-1	-	TRBJ2-2	-	TGCAGCGTTGAAGGGGTAGCGGCCTCCCCACGAGGGAACACCGGGGAGCTGTTTTTT	CSVEGVAASPRGNTGELFF
TRBV6-1	TRBD2	TRBJ2-3	few	TGTGCCAGCAGGGTCCGGGGGGAACCTAGCACAGATACGCAGTATTTT	CASRVRGEPSTDTQYF
TRBV5-1	-	TRBJ2-2	few	TGCGCCAGCAGCTCACAGGGTGGTTACACCGGGGAGCTGTTTTTT	CASSSQGGYTGELFF
TRBV27	-	TRBJ2-2	-	TGTGCCAGCAGTCCGGGATTTCTCCCCCGGGAGCTGTTTTTT	CASSPGFLPRELFF
TRBV5-8	TRBD1	TRBJ2-3	few	TGTGCCAGCAGCGTCAGGGGGACCCCCACAGATACGCAGTATTTT	CASSVRGTPTDTQYF
TRBV27	TRBD2	TRBJ2-3	-	TGTGCCAGCAGTTTGGGGACTAGCGGGATGTTAGATACGCAGTATTTT	CASSLGTSGMLDTQYF
TRBV15	-	TRBJ2-1	many	TGTGCCACCAGCAGAGATCTTGGATATGAGCAGTTCTTC	CATSRDLGYEQFF
TRBV25-1	TRBD1	TRBJ2-2	-	TGTGCCAGCAGCCGGTCGGGACAGTGGGCGACCGGGGAGCTGTTTTTT	CASSRSGQWATGELFF
TRBV5-1	TRBD1	TRBJ1-2	few	TGCGCCAGCAGCCCGGACAGGGGGGAAAACTATGGCTACACCTTC	CASSPDRGENYGYTF
TRBV20-1	-	TRBJ2-1	-	TGCAGTGCCGGGCGGCGGGGCGATGAGCAGTTCTTC	CSAGRRGDEQFF
TRBV5-1	-	TRBJ2-3	-	TGCGCCAGCAGCTCCGAAAGAACAGATACGCAGTATTTT	CASSSERTDTQYF
TRBV10-3	-	TRBJ1-5	-	TGTGCCATCAGTGACACCACAGGGAACCGGGGGCCCCAGCATTTT	CAISDTTGNRGPQHF
TRBV27	-	TRBJ2-1	few	TGTGCCAGCAGTTTGGATGGGAGTCCCTACAATGAGCAGTTCTTC	CASSLDGSPYNEQFF
TRBV12-3/TRBV12-4	-	TRBJ1-2	-	TGTGCCAGCAGTTTCCAGGGTTTGGATGGCTACACCTTC	CASSFQGLDGYTF
TRBV6-5	-	TRBJ1-6	few	TGTGCCAGCAGTTACTCGTTTGGAGGGGTAAGCTCACCCCTCCACTTT	CASSYSFGGVSSPLHF
TRBV7-2	-	TRBJ2-7	many	TGTGCCAGCAGCCTAGCTTCGGGGCCGAACGAGCAGTACTTC	CASSLASGPNEQYF
TRBV4-3	-	TRBJ2-1	-	TGCGCCAGCAGCCAAGATACCCCCGGATCCTACAATGAGCAGTTCTTC	CASSQDTPGSYNEQFF
TRBV5-6	-	TRBJ2-1	-	TGTGCCAGCAGCTTGGTTGGGGACACCTACAATGAGCAGTTCTTC	CASSLVGDTYNEQFF
TRBV12-3/TRBV12-4	-	TRBJ1-1	many	TGTGCCAGCAGTTTTGAAGGCCGGTTCACTGAAGCTTTCTTT	CASSFEGRFTEAFF
TRBV5-1	-	TRBJ1-6	-	TGCGCCAGCAGCTTAAGAGACGGAGCTTCACCCCTCCACTTT	CASSLRDGASPLHF
TRBV20-1	-	TRBJ1-2	-	TGCAGTGCTGTACAGGCTAATGATGGCTACACCTTC	CSAVQANDGYTF
TRBV29-1	TRBD1	TRBJ1-1	few	TGCAGCGTTCACAGGGGGAACACTGAAGCTTTCTTT	CSVHRGNTEAFF
TRBV18	-	TRBJ1-1	-	TGTGCCAGCTCATATGTAGGGAGGCGCACTGAAGCTTTCTTT	CASSYVGRRTEAFF
TRBV20-1	TRBD2	TRBJ2-3	-	TGCCTGACGACTAGCGGAAACACAGATACGCAGTATTTT	CLTTSGNTDTQYF
TRBV5-1	TRBD1	TRBJ2-5	-	TGCGCCAGCAGCTTGACGACAGGGGGAGAGACCCAGTACTTC	CASSLTTGGETQYF
TRBV12-3/TRBV12-4	TRBD1	TRBJ1-2	few	TGTGCCAGCAGCCGACCCGGACAGGGGAAAAATGGCTACACCTTC	CASSRPGQGKNGYTF
TRBV28	-	TRBJ1-1	few	TGTGCCAGCACCCCCGAGGGGAACACTGAAGCTTTCTTT	CASTPEGNTEAFF
TRBV11-2	-	TRBJ2-5	-	TGTGCCAGCAGCCCCCTGGGGGGTCTGGAGACCCAGTACTTC	CASSPLGGLETQYF
TRBV28	TRBD1	TRBJ1-6	-	TGTGCCAGCAGTTTATTTGGGACAGAGAATTCACCCCTCCACTTT	CASSLFGTENSPLHF
TRBV6-6	TRBD2	TRBJ2-1	few	TGTGCCAGCAGTTACGGACTAGCGGGACTTCAGTTCTTC	CASSYGLAGLQFF
TRBV28	-	TRBJ2-7	-	TGTGCCAGCAGTTTAACCCCAGGGGCCTACGAGCAGTACTTC	CASSLTPGAYEQYF
TRBV6-5	TRBD2	TRBJ2-1	-	TGTGCCAGCAGTTATCTCGGGGGGATAGACTACAATGAGCAGTTCTTC	CASSYLGGIDYNEQFF
TRBV20-1	TRBD1	TRBJ2-5	-	TGCAGTGCTAGAGCCCCAGGCTGGACAGGGCACCAAGAGACCCAGTACTTC	CSARAPGWTGHQETQYF
TRBV29-1	-	TRBJ2-2	few	TGCAGCATTCTGAACACCGGGGAGCTGTTTTTT	CSILNTGELFF
TRBV30	-	TRBJ2-7	few	TGTGCGACAGATGGGGGCCACGAGCAGTACTTC	CATDGGHEQYF
TRBV4-1	-	TRBJ2-2	many	TGCGCCAGCAGCCAAGACGGGGCGTACACCGGGGAGCTGTTTTTT	CASSQDGAYTGELFF
TRBV7-2	TRBD1	TRBJ2-5	few	TGTGCCAGCAGCTATCAGGGGGCAATGGAGACCCAGTACTTC	CASSYQGAMETQYF
TRBV5-1	-	TRBJ1-1	-	TGCGCCAGCAGCTTGGCTCAATCTGGGGGCACTGAAGCTTTCTTT	CASSLAQSGGTEAFF
TRBV20-1	-	TRBJ2-7	few	TGCAGTGCTCGCGGGACCCAGGGCTACGAGCAGTACTTC	CSARGTQGYEQYF
TRBV28	TRBD1	TRBJ1-6	few	TGTGCCAGCAGTCCGGACAGGCCACGGTCACCCCTCCACTTT	CASSPDRPRSPLHF
TRBV20-1	-	TRBJ2-7	-	TGCAGTGCTAGAGGCTACCAGGGACCTTACGAGCAGTACTTC	CSARGYQGPYEQYF
TRBV5-1	-	TRBJ2-6	-	TGCGCCAGCAGCATCCTTAACCGGGAGCGATCTGGGGCCAACGTCCTGACTTTC	CASSILNRERSGANVLTF
TRBV7-2	TRBD1	TRBJ1-4	few	TGTGCCAGCAGCGCACAGGGGGCAGGTGAAAAACTGTTTTTT	CASSAQGAGEKLFF
TRBV4-1	-	TRBJ1-2	-	TGCGCCAGCAGCCAAGATCGAATAGGCCATGGCTACACCTTC	CASSQDRIGHGYTF
TRBV18	-	TRBJ2-6	few	TGTGCCAGCTCACCCCCCGCCGGCTCTGGGGCCAACGTCCTGACTTTC	CASSPPAGSGANVLTF
TRBV6-5	-	TRBJ1-1	few	TGTGCCAGCAGTTATCGGGGGTCTGAAGCTTTCTTT	CASSYRGSEAFF